The following is a T cell receptor beta chain sequence with its context. Its antigen is as yet unknown. The data are from a study of blood T cells in healthy people across ages. Study-level findings and limits: A strong correlation was found between TCR beta diversity and the percentage of naive T cells.

Sample-barcoded 5' priming and a J-beta primer mix drove a second PCR of roughly 6 to 12 cycles. TCRdb re-called the 5' RACE reads through MiXCR, storing one row per CDR3 protein. The data hold about 800,000 distinct CDR3 sequences, with 46% observed a single time. There are 15 residues in the CDR3. V lost 4 bases to trimming and J lost 2 bases; unmatched junction nucleotides: 4. Germline V gene lookup returns CDR1 KGHDR and CDR2 SFDVKD. The sequenced material came from blood. The genes are TRBV24-1 and TRBJ2-3; TRBD2 aligns across 8 bases. The TCR was taken from an elderly man in good health. CDR3 in DNA: TGTGCCACCAGTGAGAGCGGACTAGCCACAGATACGCAGTATTTT. Amino acids: CATSESGLATDTQYF.